Below, one TCR beta chain is given with its context. The target antigen is unknown. The sample originates from a study of long-term antiretroviral therapy in people with HIV. Study-wide results and caveats: Whereas controls had wider CDR3 length ranges, HIV repertoires had narrower ones. Diversity measured after ART increased yet remained under transplant donor controls.

The germline gives CDR1 SGHNT, CDR2 YENEEA. The CDR3 consists of 14 residues. V trimming: 5 bases; J trimming: 5 bases; junction bases outside the gene matches: 4. immunoSEQ v3.0 was run at survey level. Assay used: immunoSEQ multiplex PCR; TCRdb lists only in-frame clones, some missing. The sample includes around 21,000 clones, 81% of them seen just once. Every specimen held between roughly 0.85-10 million cryopreserved PBMC. These were thawed and washed before DNA extraction. The receptor was isolated from a middle-aged man with HIV. The chain carries TRBV11-3 and TRBJ2-3; the match to TRBD2 covers 10 bases. The starting material was unsorted PBMCs, obtained 0.1 years before starting antiretroviral therapy. CDR3 sequence: CASSPRTSGDTQYF. The CDR3 coding sequence is TGTGCCAGCAGCCCACGGACTAGCGGAGATACGCAGTATTTT.